A single T cell receptor beta chain is shown here with its context. TCRdb reprocessed the RACE reads with MiXCR, giving one entry per CDR3 protein. The table lists roughly 140,000 distinct CDR3 sequences, roughly 12% of them singletons, with about 1.3% in the top ten. The data were obtained in a study of human T cells and chemical hapten exposure. The sample's time point: patch test 2, 6 weeks after DPC sensitization. Treatment: therapeutic diphenylcyclopropenone sensitization with weekly scalp DPC. Donors were 18 to 70-year-old alopecia patients suitable for DPC. J was trimmed by 4 bases and V by 6 bases; bases with no gene match: 8. This CDR3 region has 15 residues.

The rearrangement links TRBV12-3 or TRBV12-4 to TRBJ1-4; 7 nucleotides align to TRBD1. This sequence originates from a woman between 50 and 59 years old with alopecia areata. Some clones in this sample may be carry-over from other donors' samples. The specimen comprised whole blood, sampled in connection with sensitization to the hapten diphenylcyclopropenone (DPC). CDR3 sequence reads: CASRRGTVNNEKLFF. DNA of the CDR3: TGTGCCAGCAGGCGGGGGACAGTAAATAATGAAAAACTGTTTTTT.